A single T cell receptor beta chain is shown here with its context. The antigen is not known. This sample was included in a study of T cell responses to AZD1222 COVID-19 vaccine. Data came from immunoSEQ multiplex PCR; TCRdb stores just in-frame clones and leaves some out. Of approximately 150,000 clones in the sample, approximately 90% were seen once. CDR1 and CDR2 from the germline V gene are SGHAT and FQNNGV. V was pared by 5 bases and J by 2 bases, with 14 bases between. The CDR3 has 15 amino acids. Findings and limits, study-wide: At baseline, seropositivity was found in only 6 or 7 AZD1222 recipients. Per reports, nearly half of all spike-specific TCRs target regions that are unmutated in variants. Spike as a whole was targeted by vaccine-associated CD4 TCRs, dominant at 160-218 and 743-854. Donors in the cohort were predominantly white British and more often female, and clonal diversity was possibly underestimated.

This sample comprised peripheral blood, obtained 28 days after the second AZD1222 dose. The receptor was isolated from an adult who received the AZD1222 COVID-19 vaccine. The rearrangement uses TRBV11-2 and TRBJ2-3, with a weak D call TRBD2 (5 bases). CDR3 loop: CASSAPGTLTDTQYF. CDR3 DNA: TGTGCCAGCAGCGCCCCGGGAACGCTCACAGATACGCAGTATTTT. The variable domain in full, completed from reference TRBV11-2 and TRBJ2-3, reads EAGVAQSPRYKIIEKRQSVAFWCNPISGHATLYWYQQILGQGPKLLIQFQNNGVVDDSQLPKDRFSAERLKGVDSTLKIQPAKLEDSAVYLCASSAPGTLTDTQYFGPGTRLTVL.